The rows below give T cell receptor beta chains drawn from one sample of a study of cytomegalovirus exposure and HLA in healthy donors. Profiling relied on immunoSEQ multiplex PCR, and the TCRdb table lists in-frame clones only, not all of them. Of 120,000 or so clones listed, 80% are singletons. The source material was PBMCs. The source is a man aged 30 to 45 in good health and CMV-seropositive. CDR3s include the opening cysteine and the closing phenylalanine or tryptophan. A D gene is named only where the DNA matches it firmly. The size of a clone is reported for some rows only, either as once, few or many, or as a class for expanded clones.

V gene	J gene	clone size	D gene	CDR3 DNA	CDR3 protein
TRBV6-5	TRBJ2-2	.	.	TGTGCCAGCAATCCGGGCTCGGGGACCGGGGAGCTGTTTTTT	CASNPGSGTGELFF
TRBV19	TRBJ2-7	.	TRBD1	TGTGCCAGCTCCCCCGTCGGGGACAGGGGGGACTACGAGCAGTACTTC	CASSPVGDRGDYEQYF
TRBV7-8	TRBJ1-2	.	.	TGTGCCAGCAGCTTAGGGATCGACAGGGGCTACACCTTC	CASSLGIDRGYTF
TRBV11-2	TRBJ2-3	.	.	TGTGCCAGCAGCCCTGAGGCAGCAACGCAGTATTTT	CASSPEAATQYF
TRBV6-4	TRBJ2-3	.	.	TGTGCCAGCAGTGAACAATTCACAGATACGCAGTATTTT	CASSEQFTDTQYF
TRBV19	TRBJ1-5	few	TRBD1	TGTGCCAGTAGTGCCGGGACAGCCCTTAGCAATCAGCCCCAGCATTTT	CASSAGTALSNQPQHF
TRBV11-3	TRBJ2-6	.	.	TGTGCCAGCAGCCCGACCGGGAGCGGATCTGGGGCCAACGTCCTGACTTTC	CASSPTGSGSGANVLTF
TRBV4-1	TRBJ1-2	.	.	TGCGCCAGCAGCCAAGATTCGAACAGATGGGGCTACACCTTC	CASSQDSNRWGYTF
TRBV9	TRBJ1-2	few	TRBD1	TGTGCCAGCAGCGAGGACAGGGGGAACTATGGCTACACCTTC	CASSEDRGNYGYTF
TRBV6-5	TRBJ2-3	once	TRBD2	TGTGCCAGCAGTTCCCGGACTAGCGGAAAAACAGATACGCAGTATTTT	CASSSRTSGKTDTQYF
TRBV27	TRBJ2-7	.	.	TGTGCCAGCAGTTTAGAGGGTAGGACCTACGAGCAGTACTTC	CASSLEGRTYEQYF
TRBV28	TRBJ2-5	.	.	TGTGCCAGCAGTCCCGGGACACCACGGGGAGAGACCCAGTACTTC	CASSPGTPRGETQYF
TRBV19	TRBJ2-5	.	.	TGTGCCAGTAGTATAGGCAGGTTTGGGACCCAGTACTTC	CASSIGRFGTQYF
TRBV5-1	TRBJ2-1	.	TRBD2	TGCGCCAGCAGCTTGGCGGGGGGGCTCAATGAGCAGTTCTTC	CASSLAGGLNEQFF
TRBV12-5	TRBJ2-7	.	TRBD2	TGTGCTAGTGGTTTGCGGACTAGCGGGGCCTCCTACGAGCAGTACTTC	CASGLRTSGASYEQYF
TRBV2	TRBJ1-4	few	.	TGTGCCAGCAGTGAAGGATGGGGGCAGGGGGAAAAACTGTTTTTT	CASSEGWGQGEKLFF
TRBV5-1	TRBJ2-1	once	.	TGCGCCAGCAGCTTGGGAGCATACAATGAGCAGTTCTTC	CASSLGAYNEQFF
TRBV12-5	TRBJ2-1	.	.	TGTGCTAGTGGGGACAGCCGCCGGCCCTACAATGAGCAGTTCTTC	CASGDSRRPYNEQFF
TRBV7-7	TRBJ2-5	.	TRBD1	TGTGCCAGCAGCTGGCCTCCGGGACAGGACAGAGAGACCCAGTACTTC	CASSWPPGQDRETQYF
TRBV10-3	TRBJ2-2	few	.	TGTGCCATTATGACAGGATCGAACACCGGGGAGCTGTTTTTT	CAIMTGSNTGELFF